These 9 T cell receptor beta chains share one sample of origin, sequenced in a study of cytomegalovirus exposure and HLA in healthy donors (dated by TCRdb to the late 2010s). The library was obtained by the immunoSEQ multiplex PCR assay. For the multiplex PCR, a mixture combining 60 forward primers for TCR Vbeta segments and 13 reverse primers for TCR Jbeta segments was used. The table comes from immuneACCESS by way of TCRdb, which keeps in-frame sequences with V and J called. Part of the clones is missing from these tables; in studies checked, under half for an unresolved V gene and the rest for unknown reasons. A total of over 95,000 clones appear in this sample, approximately 83% of them only once. In total, the top ten clones hold around 2.5% of the sample. The sample consisted of PBMCs. The receptors were gathered from a woman in her late teens or twenties in good health and CMV-seronegative.

The rearrangement uses TRBV19 and TRBJ1-4; no firm D call. This CDR3 comprises 11 residues. Deletions cut 7 bases from V and 9 bases from J, with 9 bases between. CDR1 LNHDA and CDR2 SQIVND come from the germline V gene (reference sequence). The CDR3 here is CASTRDQKLFF. CDR3 DNA sequence: TGTGCCAGTACCCGGGATCAAAAACTGTTTTTT. Combining the CDR3 with reference TRBV19 and TRBJ1-4 gives the whole variable domain DGGITQSPKYLFRKEGQNVTLSCEQNLNHDAMYWYRQDPGQGLRLIYYSQIVNDFQKGDIAEGYSVSREKKESFPLTVTSAQKNPTAFYLCASTRDQKLFFGSGTQLSVL.

V and J are TRBV5-6 and TRBJ1-1; D might be TRBD1 (5 bases). V was shortened by 5 bases and J by 1 base, with 12 bases between the two germline ends. CDR1 and CDR2 (germline): SGHDT, YYEEEE. The CDR3 totals 14 residues. The CDR3 loop is CASSLLTGNTEAFF. The DNA of the CDR3 is TGTGCCAGCAGTCTTCTCACAGGGAACACTGAAGCTTTCTTT. Based on the CDR3 plus reference TRBV5-6 and TRBJ1-1, the full variable domain is DAGVTQSPTHLIKTRGQQVTLRCSPKSGHDTVSWYQQALGQGPQFIFQYYEEEERQRGNFPDRFSGHQFPNYSSELNVNALLLGDSALYLCASSLLTGNTEAFFGQGTRLTVV.

The J gene is TRBJ2-1, the V gene TRBV5-1, with 7 positions matching TRBD1. The CDR3 spans 13 residues. V shed 4 bases and J 8 bases; nucleotides not matched to a gene: 6. Germline V gene data show CDR1 as SGHRS and CDR2 as YFSETQ. The DNA of the CDR3 is TGCGCCAGCAGCGGAGGACAGGTTCATGAGCAGTTCTTC. It is translated as CASSGGQVHEQFF.

This rearrangement joins TRBV7-9 to TRBJ1-1, with no clear D. The germline V gene encodes CDR1 SEHNR and CDR2 FQNEAQ (reference sequence). The V end was cut by 2 bases, the J end by 0 bases, with 7 bases between. The CDR3 has 14 amino acids. The CDR3 region has the DNA TGTGCCAGCAGCTTAACCAGTCTGAACACTGAAGCTTTCTTT. Translated: CASSLTSLNTEAFF.

The chain links TRBV7-9 to TRBJ1-1; D gene uncertain. Looked up from germline, CDR1 is SEHNR and CDR2 is FQNEAQ (reference sequence). The V end lost 5 bases, the J end lost 3 bases, and 13 bases lay between the germline ends. The CDR3 runs to 14 residues. The CDR3 is CASSRPEEHTEAFF. The CDR3 nucleotides read TGTGCCAGCAGCCGTCCCGAAGAGCACACTGAAGCTTTCTTT.

This chain connects TRBV6-5 to TRBJ2-7, with TRBD1 matching over 7 bases. Germline trimming cut 4 bases from V and 2 bases from J; bases unmatched to any gene: 8. The germline gives CDR1 MNHEY, CDR2 SVGAGI. CDR3 size: 15 residues. For the CDR3, the DNA is TGTGCCAGCAGTTTATCCTCCGGGACAGCCTACGAGCAGTACTTC. Residues: CASSLSSGTAYEQYF.

The gene calls are TRBV11-3 and TRBJ1-5; D is ambiguous. V lost 0 bases and J 7 bases, leaving 7 bases between the germline ends. The CDR3 covers 13 residues. Germline V CDR1 and CDR2: SGHNT, YENEEA. The CDR3 nucleotides are TGTGCCAGCAGCTTAGACGCGAACCAGCCCCAGCATTTT. Its protein product is CASSLDANQPQHF.

This chain links TRBV4-3 with TRBJ2-5; D might be TRBD2 (6 bases). The CDR3 consists of 13 residues. Trimming removed 4 bases from V and 5 bases from J, with 11 bases in between. Looked up from germline, CDR1 is LGHNA and CDR2 is YSLEER. CDR3 sequence: CASSLHSGETQYF. CDR3 coding DNA: TGCGCCAGCAGCCTTCATAGCGGTGAGACCCAGTACTTC.

The rearrangement links TRBV7-2 to TRBJ1-3, with 8 bases matching TRBD1. The junction had 7 bases not matched to a gene; V was cut back by 4 bases and J by 2 bases. Germline V gene data show CDR1 as SGHTA and CDR2 as FQGNSA. The CDR3 runs to 16 residues. CDR3 bases: TGTGCCAGCAGCTCTACCGTGACAGGGGCTGGAAACACCATATATTTT. Translating gives CASSSTVTGAGNTIYF.